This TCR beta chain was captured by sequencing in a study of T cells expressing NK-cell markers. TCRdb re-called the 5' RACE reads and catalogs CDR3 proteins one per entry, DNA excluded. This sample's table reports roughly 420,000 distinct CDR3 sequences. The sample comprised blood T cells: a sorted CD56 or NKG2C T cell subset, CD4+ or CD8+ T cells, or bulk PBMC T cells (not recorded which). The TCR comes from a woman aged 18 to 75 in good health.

The CDR3 spells CSASAWVAGLPGELFF. The chain employs TRBV20-1 and TRBJ2-2; the D gene TCRdb calls, TRBD2, cannot be checked with no DNA. Germline CDR1 and CDR2: DFQATT and SNEGSKA (reference sequence). The CDR3 contains 16 residues.